Below are 29 T cell receptor beta chains sequenced from a single sample in a study of blood T cell repertoires in COVID-19 (dated by TCRdb to the early 2020s). Library preparation was by the immunoSEQ multiplex PCR assay. TCRdb stores this immuneACCESS table with in-frame sequences only. Part of the clones is absent; in the studies checked, under half of the shortfall reflects unresolved V genes, and no reason is known for the rest. Across this sample there are roughly 130,000 clones, with around 90% seen only once. The ten top clones hold approximately 10% of the sample. Sequenced: peripheral blood. The receptor source for this set is a man in his sixties with active or convalescent COVID-19.

With respect to this clone: The junction departs from the called germline gene at one end, perhaps through a read error. The chain links TRBV29-1 to TRBJ2-1, with D possibly being TRBD1 (6 bases). The CDR3 has 13 residues. CDR1 is SQVTM and CDR2 is ANQGSEA in the germline V gene. The CDR3 sequence is CSVQDRPYNEQFF. CDR3 nucleotides: TGCAGCGTCCAGGACAGACCCTACAATGAACAGTTCTTC.

The J gene is TRBJ2-2, the V gene TRBV7-9; TRBD2 is a possible D gene (7 bases). Germline-derived CDR1 and CDR2 are SEHNR and FQNEAQ (reference sequence). The CDR3 is 18 amino acids. Trimming left V 0 bases short and J 0 bases short, with 14 bases between. CDR3 nucleotide sequence: TGTGCCAGCAGCTTAGCCCTAGGGGGGGGCGCGAACACCGGGGAGCTGTTTTTT. Translation: CASSLALGGGANTGELFF.

V and J are TRBV6-5 and TRBJ1-6; possibly TRBD1 for D (5 bases). The CDR3 runs to 14 residues. CDR1 is MNHEY and CDR2 is SVGAGI in the germline V gene. V gave up 7 bases and J gave up 5 bases, with 12 bases separating them. The CDR3 region is CASTPGLNNSPLHF. The CDR3 nucleotides read TGTGCCAGCACCCCGGGACTGAATAATTCACCCCTCCACTTT.

Here the CDR3 DNA reads TGTGCCAGCTCACGTAGGGAGGCAAATCAGCCCCAGCATTTT. Its translation: CASSRREANQPQHF. The V gene is TRBV18, the J gene TRBJ1-5; D is unclear. Germline CDR1 reads KGHSH; CDR2 reads LQKENI. The CDR3 extends over 14 amino acids. Trimming left V 4 bases short and J 4 bases short, with 11 bases between. Drawing the rest from reference TRBV18 and TRBJ1-5, the complete variable domain is NAGVMQNPRHLVRRRGQEARLRCSPMKGHSHVYWYRQLPEEGLKFMVYLQKENIIDESGMPKERFSAEFPKEGPSILRIQQVVRGDSAAYFCASSRREANQPQHFGDGTRLSIL.

The CDR3 DNA reads TGTGCCAGTAGTCCCTCCAGTTACCAAGAGACCCAGTACTTC. Its protein is CASSPSSYQETQYF. This chain links TRBV19 with TRBJ2-5; D gene unclear. There are 14 residues in the CDR3. Germline lookup yields CDR1 LNHDA and CDR2 SQIVND (reference sequence). Trimming left V 5 bases short and J 0 bases short, with 10 bases between.

The rearrangement uses TRBV5-1 and TRBJ2-3; 16 nucleotides match TRBD2. The V gene end was trimmed by 3 bases and the J gene end by 1 base; junction bases not matched to a gene: 8. The germline CDR1 and CDR2 sequences are SGHRS and YFSETQ. This CDR3 contains 19 residues. The CDR3 here is CASSWAGTSGRGGTDTQYF. The CDR3 DNA follows: TGCGCCAGCAGCTGGGCCGGGACTAGCGGGAGGGGTGGCACAGATACGCAGTATTTT.

This chain links TRBV6-2 or TRBV6-3 with TRBJ2-1, with 10 bases identical to TRBD1. This CDR3 spans 16 amino acids. In germline, CDR1 is MNHEY, CDR2 SVGEGT. V shed 4 bases, J shed 3 bases, and the junction held 6 bases outside the gene matches. The CDR3 DNA is TGTGCCAGCAGTTCCATTGGACAGGGGGGCTACAATGAGCAGTTCTTC. Protein: CASSSIGQGGYNEQFF.

The CDR3 sequence is CASSLGNSFYGYTF. The DNA of the CDR3 is TGTGCCAGCAGCTTAGGTAACAGCTTCTATGGCTACACCTTC. The gene calls are TRBV7-9 and TRBJ1-2; D is ambiguous. Germline assignment: CDR1 SEHNR and CDR2 FQNEAQ (reference sequence). This CDR3 is built from 14 residues. Trimming stripped 1 base from V and 4 bases from J, with 10 bases between.

The chain uses TRBV6-5 and TRBJ1-1, with 8 bases aligning to TRBD1. The trim removed 5 bases at V and 3 bases at J, leaving 8 bases unmatched. The CDR3 sequence is 15 residues long. CDR1 MNHEY and CDR2 SVGAGI come from the germline V gene. The CDR3 spells CASSRSGGLDTEAFF. Written as DNA, the CDR3 is TGTGCCAGCAGTAGGTCAGGGGGCCTCGACACTGAAGCTTTCTTT.

The J gene is TRBJ2-3, the V gene TRBV28; 7 positions agree with TRBD2. This CDR3 region has 14 residues. The germline V gene has CDR1 MDHEN and CDR2 SYDVKM. The junction had 5 bases not matched to a gene; V was cut back by 8 bases and J by 0 bases. The CDR3 region has the DNA TGTGCCAGCTGGGAGGGTTATAGCACAGATACGCAGTATTTT. Its protein product is CASWEGYSTDTQYF.

The chain carries TRBV19 and TRBJ2-6; D remains ambiguous. Between the trimmed V and J ends, which lost 0 bases and 0 bases, there was a span of 15 bases. CDR1 is LNHDA and CDR2 is SQIVND in the germline V gene (reference sequence). The CDR3 is 19 amino acids. The CDR3 nucleotides read TGTGCCAGTAGTATAGAGTCCGGAACAGTCCTCTCTGGGGCCAACGTCCTGACTTTC. Translated, it gives CASSIESGTVLSGANVLTF.

This clone was observed a single time. The V gene is TRBV11-2, the J gene TRBJ2-7; TRBD1 agrees at 9 bases. Trimming cost V 3 bases and J 4 bases; bases outside gene matches: 1. Germline values: CDR1 SGHAT, CDR2 FQNNGV. There are 13 residues in the CDR3. The CDR3, as DNA: TGTGCCAGCAGCTTTGGACAGGGGTACGAGCAGTACTTC. The encoded protein is CASSFGQGYEQYF.

This chain joins TRBV5-1 and TRBJ2-3; 9 bases agree with TRBD2. The CDR3 runs to 16 residues. The ends lost 1 base at V and 3 bases at J; junction bases unmatched: 6. Germline CDR1 SGHRS, CDR2 YFSETQ. The CDR3 reads CASSLQASGMTDTQYF. In nucleotides, the CDR3 is TGCGCCAGCAGCTTGCAGGCTAGCGGGATGACAGATACGCAGTATTTT.

This clone showed up just a few times. The chain uses TRBV6-4 and TRBJ2-2; 7 bases line up with TRBD2. The J segment lost 2 bases and the V segment lost 10 bases, leaving 13 bases of the junction unmatched. Germline V gene sequence: CDR1 MRHNA, CDR2 SNTAGT. This CDR3 contains 16 residues. The CDR3 reads CATSKEGGTNTGELFF. Written as DNA, the CDR3 is TGTGCCACCTCAAAAGAGGGAGGGACTAACACCGGGGAGCTGTTTTTT.

In this sample, this clone turned up a few times. This chain joins TRBV28 and TRBJ2-5, with D possibly TRBD2 on 6 matching bases. V shed 5 bases and J shed 5 bases, with 27 bases lying between them. CDR1 MDHEN and CDR2 SYDVKM come from the germline V gene. The CDR3 runs 18 residues. The CDR3 loop reads CASSRSSGLGSFWETQYF. The CDR3 DNA sequence: TGTGCCAGCAGTCGCTCCTCAGGCCTCGGGAGTTTTTGGGAGACCCAGTACTTC. Complete variable domain (other parts from reference TRBV28 and TRBJ2-5): DVKVTQSSRYLVKRTGEKVFLECVQDMDHENMFWYRQDPGLGLRLIYFSYDVKMKEKGDIPEGYSVSREKKERFSLILESASTNQTSMYLCASSRSSGLGSFWETQYFGPGTRLLVL.

The J gene is TRBJ2-1, the V gene TRBV4-2, with D possibly matching TRBD1 (5 bases). The germline CDR1 and CDR2 sequences are LGHNA and YNFKEQ. The germline V and J ends were trimmed by 6 bases and 7 bases, with 13 bases remaining between them. CDR3 length equals 13 residues. The CDR3 nucleotides read TGTGCCAGCAGTACCTATCAGGGAAATGAGCAGTTCTTC. This translates into CASSTYQGNEQFF.

This clone occurred a few times. This rearrangement joins TRBV27 to TRBJ2-7; TRBD2 agrees at 9 bases. The CDR3 length is 15 residues. The J segment lost 2 bases and the V segment lost 0 bases, leaving 2 bases of the junction unmatched. Germline assignment: CDR1 MNHEY and CDR2 SMNVEV (reference sequence). As DNA, the CDR3 is TGTGCCAGCAGTTTATCTCTAGCGGGACCCTACGAGCAGTACTTC. Protein sequence: CASSLSLAGPYEQYF.

This chain joins TRBV6-1 and TRBJ2-2, with D possibly being TRBD2 (6 bases). This CDR3 contains 16 residues. The germline V and J ends were trimmed by 2 bases and 4 bases, with 14 bases remaining between them. Germline-derived CDR1 and CDR2 are MNHNS and SASEGT. CDR3 sequence reads: CASSESRERVTGELFF. In DNA form, the CDR3 reads TGTGCCAGCAGTGAATCAAGGGAGCGGGTCACCGGGGAGCTGTTTTTT.

This clone was seen once. The chain recombines TRBV29-1 with TRBJ1-2, with TRBD1 matching over 7 bases. Trimming took 3 bases from V and 6 from J; bases not matched to a gene: 7. This CDR3 has 13 residues. The germline V gene encodes CDR1 SQVTM and CDR2 ANQGSEA. CDR3 region: CSVDFGTVHGYTF. CDR3 sequence (DNA): TGCAGCGTTGATTTTGGGACAGTACATGGCTACACCTTC.

The gene calls are TRBV7-3 and TRBJ1-1; 8 positions match TRBD1. Germline CDR1 and CDR2: SGHTA and FQGTGA. J was trimmed by 2 bases and V by 4 bases; bases with no gene match: 3. The CDR3 covers 14 residues. CDR3 DNA: TGTGCCAGCAGCTCGACAGGGGTTAACACTGAAGCTTTCTTT. It yields the protein CASSSTGVNTEAFF.

The chain uses TRBV5-5 and TRBJ2-2; no definite D call. The V end lost 1 base, the J end lost 7 bases, and 8 bases lay between the germline ends. The germline V gene has CDR1 SGHKS and CDR2 YYEKEE (reference sequence). The CDR3 consists of 13 residues. CDR3 in amino acids: CASSLNAYGELFF. CDR3 in DNA: TGTGCCAGCAGCTTGAACGCCTACGGGGAGCTGTTTTTT.

The V call is TRBV2, the J call TRBJ2-1; 11 positions match TRBD1. CDR1 SNHLY and CDR2 FYNNEI come from the germline V gene. The CDR3 extends over 15 amino acids. V shed 5 bases and J 6 bases; nucleotides not matched to a gene: 6. The CDR3 DNA reads TGTGCCAGCAGTTGGGACAGGGGGGATTTCAATGAGCAGTTCTTC. Amino acid sequence: CASSWDRGDFNEQFF.

The chain is built from TRBV3-1 (or the pseudogene TRBV3-2) and TRBJ2-7; TRBD2 agrees at 10 bases. Germline V lookup: CDR1 LGHDT, CDR2 YNNKEL (reference sequence). The CDR3 has 14 amino acids. V lost 1 base to trimming and J lost 3 bases; unmatched junction nucleotides: 0. The CDR3 DNA reads TGTGCCAGCAGCCAAGGGACTAGCGGCTACGAGCAGTACTTC. As protein: CASSQGTSGYEQYF.

The J gene is TRBJ2-3, the V gene TRBV11-2; TRBD2 aligns across 13 bases. The CDR3 runs to 18 residues. V shed 0 bases and J 5 bases; nucleotides not matched to a gene: 8. The V gene's germline CDR1 is SGHAT and CDR2 FQNNGV. The CDR3 loop reads CASSLDSGLAGARDTQYF. The CDR3 nucleotides are TGTGCCAGCAGCTTAGATAGTGGACTAGCGGGAGCGAGAGATACGCAGTATTTT.

The chain recombines TRBV24-1 with TRBJ1-5; D gene uncertain. Per the germline V gene, CDR1 is KGHDR and CDR2 is SFDVKD. With 5 bases removed from V and 0 bases from J, the gap between germline ends came to 7 bases. This CDR3 is built from 14 residues. CDR3 nucleotide sequence: TGTGCCACCAGTGGCCCTAGTAGCAATCAGCCCCAGCATTTT. Protein: CATSGPSSNQPQHF.

As for this clone: A read error may account for a junction end that differs from germline. The chain couples TRBV6-2 or TRBV6-3 to TRBJ2-6; a possible D gene is TRBD1 (6 bases). The CDR3 consists of 16 residues. The germline gives CDR1 MNHEY, CDR2 SVGEGT. The chain's CDR3 is CATSGTFSSGANVLTF. CDR3 DNA sequence: TGTGCCACCAGTGGGACATTTAGCTCTGGGGCCAACGTCCTGACTTTC.

This clone was recorded only once. This chain joins TRBV24-1 and TRBJ2-3, with TRBD2 matching over 8 bases. The CDR3 has 16 residues. Germline CDR1 is KGHDR and CDR2 is SFDVKD. Trimming at V came to 2 bases and at J to 1 base, leaving 4 bases not matched to a gene. CDR3 loop: CATSDSSGRGTDTQYF. CDR3 DNA: TGTGCCACCAGTGATTCCAGCGGGAGAGGCACAGATACGCAGTATTTT.

The chain links TRBV14 to TRBJ2-7; TRBD1 is a possible D gene (6 bases). Between the trimmed V and J ends, which lost 2 bases and 4 bases, there was a span of 9 bases. The CDR3 covers 13 residues. CDR1 and CDR2 (germline): SGHDN, FVKESK. In DNA, the CDR3 is TGTGCCAGCAGCCAAAACAGGGTTTACGAGCAGTACTTC. Translation gives CASSQNRVYEQYF.

This chain uses TRBV28 with TRBJ2-7; 7 bases line up with TRBD2. The CDR3 is made up of 13 amino acids. After removal of 8 bases from V and 4 bases from J, the junction contained 8 bases not matched to a gene. Germline CDR1 and CDR2: MDHEN and SYDVKM. The CDR3 DNA follows: TGTGCCAGCGGGCCCAGCGGGACTTACGAGCAGTACTTC. Translation: CASGPSGTYEQYF. Using reference TRBV28 and TRBJ2-7 for the parts outside the CDR3, the full variable domain is DVKVTQSSRYLVKRTGEKVFLECVQDMDHENMFWYRQDPGLGLRLIYFSYDVKMKEKGDIPEGYSVSREKKERFSLILESASTNQTSMYLCASGPSGTYEQYFGPGTRLTVT.